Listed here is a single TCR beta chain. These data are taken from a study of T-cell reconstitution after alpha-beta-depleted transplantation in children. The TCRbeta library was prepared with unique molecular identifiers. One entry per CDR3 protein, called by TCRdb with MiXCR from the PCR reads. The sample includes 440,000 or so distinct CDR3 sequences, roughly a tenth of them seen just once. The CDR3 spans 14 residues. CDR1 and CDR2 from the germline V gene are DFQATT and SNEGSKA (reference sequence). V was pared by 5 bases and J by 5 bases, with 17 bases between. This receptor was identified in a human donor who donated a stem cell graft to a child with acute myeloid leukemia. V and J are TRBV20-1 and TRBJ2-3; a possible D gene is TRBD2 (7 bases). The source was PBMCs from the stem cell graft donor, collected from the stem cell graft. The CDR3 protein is CSALEGGALDTQYF. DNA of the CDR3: TGCAGTGCTCTCGAGGGGGGGGCCCTAGATACGCAGTATTTT.